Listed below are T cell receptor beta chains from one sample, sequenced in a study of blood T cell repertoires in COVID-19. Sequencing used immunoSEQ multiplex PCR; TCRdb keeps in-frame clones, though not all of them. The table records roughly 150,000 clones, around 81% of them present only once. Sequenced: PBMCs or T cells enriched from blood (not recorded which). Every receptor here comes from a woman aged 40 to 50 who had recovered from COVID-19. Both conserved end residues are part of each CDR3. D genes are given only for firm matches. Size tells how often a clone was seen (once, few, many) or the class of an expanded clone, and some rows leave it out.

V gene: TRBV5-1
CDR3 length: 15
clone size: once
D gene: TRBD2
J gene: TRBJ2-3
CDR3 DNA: TGCGCCAGCATGGACGGACTAGCAGGGGCAGATACGCAGTATTTT
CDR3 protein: CASMDGLAGADTQYF

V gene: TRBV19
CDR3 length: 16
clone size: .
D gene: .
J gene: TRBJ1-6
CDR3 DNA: TGTGCCAGTAGTCCCCTAAGGAGCTCCTATAATTCACCCCTCCACTTT
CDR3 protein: CASSPLRSSYNSPLHF

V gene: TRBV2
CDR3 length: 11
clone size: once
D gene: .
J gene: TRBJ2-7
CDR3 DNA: TGTGCCAGCGATTTACAGGGAGAGCAGTACTTC
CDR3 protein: CASDLQGEQYF

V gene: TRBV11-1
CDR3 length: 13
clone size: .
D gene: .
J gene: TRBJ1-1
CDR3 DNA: TGTGCCAGCAGCTTCGGGGGAGGGACTGAAGCTTTCTTT
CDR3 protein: CASSFGGGTEAFF

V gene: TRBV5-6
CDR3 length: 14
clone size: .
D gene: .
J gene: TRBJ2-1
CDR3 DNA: TGTGCCAGCAGCTTAGGTTGGGAGGCAAATGAGCAGTTCTTC
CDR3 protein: CASSLGWEANEQFF

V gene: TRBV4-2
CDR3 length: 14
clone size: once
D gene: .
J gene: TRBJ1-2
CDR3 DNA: TGTGCCAGCAGCCAAGCGACACTTAACTATGGCTACACCTTC
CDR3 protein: CASSQATLNYGYTF

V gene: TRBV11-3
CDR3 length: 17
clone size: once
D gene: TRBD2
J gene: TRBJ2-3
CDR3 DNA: TGTGCCAGCAGCTTACGGGGGACTAGCGGGGGCACAGATACGCAGTATTTT
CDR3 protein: CASSLRGTSGGTDTQYF

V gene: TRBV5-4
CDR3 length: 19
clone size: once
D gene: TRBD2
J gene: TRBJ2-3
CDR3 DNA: TGTGCCAGCAGCTCGGGGACTAGCGGGGGCCCCCGAGTCACAGATACGCAGTATTTT
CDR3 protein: CASSSGTSGGPRVTDTQYF

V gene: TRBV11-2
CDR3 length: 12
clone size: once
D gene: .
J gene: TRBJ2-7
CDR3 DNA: TGTGCCAGCAGCTCGACAGGCTACGAGCAGTACTTC
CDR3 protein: CASSSTGYEQYF

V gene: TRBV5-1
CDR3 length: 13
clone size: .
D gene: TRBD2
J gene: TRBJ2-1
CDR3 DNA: TGCGCCACCCGACTAGCGGGAGAGGTTGAGCAGTTCTTC
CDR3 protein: CATRLAGEVEQFF

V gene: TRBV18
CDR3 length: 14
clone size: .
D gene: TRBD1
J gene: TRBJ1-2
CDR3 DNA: TGTGCCAGCTCATATCAGGGACAGTCCTATGGCTACACCTTC
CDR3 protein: CASSYQGQSYGYTF

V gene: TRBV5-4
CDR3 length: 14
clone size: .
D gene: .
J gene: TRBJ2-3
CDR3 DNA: TGTGCCAGCAGCGTAACAGGGTTCACAGATACGCAGTATTTT
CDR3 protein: CASSVTGFTDTQYF

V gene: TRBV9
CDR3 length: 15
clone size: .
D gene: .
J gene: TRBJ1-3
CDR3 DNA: TGTGCCAGCAGCGTTCTGGGCAGCTCTGGAAACACCATATATTTT
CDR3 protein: CASSVLGSSGNTIYF

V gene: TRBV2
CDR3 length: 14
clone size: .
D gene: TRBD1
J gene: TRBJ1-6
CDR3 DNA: TGTGCCAGCAGTCGGACAGGGGTTAATTCACCCCTCCACTTT
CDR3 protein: CASSRTGVNSPLHF

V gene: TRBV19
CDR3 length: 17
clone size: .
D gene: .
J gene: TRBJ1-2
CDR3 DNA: TGTGCCAGTAGCCCCACCCATTCGACGGGGAAAAGGTATGGCTACACCTTC
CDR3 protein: CASSPTHSTGKRYGYTF

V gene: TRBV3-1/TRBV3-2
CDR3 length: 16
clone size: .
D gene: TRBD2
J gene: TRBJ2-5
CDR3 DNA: TGTGCCAGCAGCCAACCTAGCGGGGGGGCCCGGGAGACCCAGTACTTC
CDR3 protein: CASSQPSGGARETQYF

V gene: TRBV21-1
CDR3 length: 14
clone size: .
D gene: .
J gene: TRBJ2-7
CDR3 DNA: TGTGCCAGCAGCAAATTACTCTGGGCAGGCGAGCAGTACTTC
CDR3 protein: CASSKLLWAGEQYF

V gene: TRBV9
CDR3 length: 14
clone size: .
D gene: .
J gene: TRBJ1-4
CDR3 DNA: TGTGCCAGCAGCCCCGCGGGCGGCGATGAAAAACTGTTTTTT
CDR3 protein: CASSPAGGDEKLFF

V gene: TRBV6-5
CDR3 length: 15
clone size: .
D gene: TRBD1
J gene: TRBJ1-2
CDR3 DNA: TGTGCCAGCAGGGGGGACAGGGCTTCTAACTATGGCTACACCTTC
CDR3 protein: CASRGDRASNYGYTF

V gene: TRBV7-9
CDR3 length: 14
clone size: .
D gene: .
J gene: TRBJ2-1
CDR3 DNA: TGTGCCAGCAGCTTAGCCGCTCTAGCCCATGAGCAGTTCTTC
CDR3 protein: CASSLAALAHEQFF

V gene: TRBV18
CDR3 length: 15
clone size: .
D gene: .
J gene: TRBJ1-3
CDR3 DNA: TGTGCCAGCTCACCGAACCAGGGTACTGGAAACACCATATATTTT
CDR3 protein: CASSPNQGTGNTIYF

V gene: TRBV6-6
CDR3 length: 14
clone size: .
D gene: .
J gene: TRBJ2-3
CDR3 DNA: TGTGCCAGCAGTTACGGGGGGTGGTCAGATACGCAGTATTTT
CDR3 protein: CASSYGGWSDTQYF

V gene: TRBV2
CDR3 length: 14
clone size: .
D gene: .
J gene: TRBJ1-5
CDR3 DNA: TGTGCCAGCAGTGAAGGAGGACAGAATCAGCCCCAGCATTTT
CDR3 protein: CASSEGGQNQPQHF

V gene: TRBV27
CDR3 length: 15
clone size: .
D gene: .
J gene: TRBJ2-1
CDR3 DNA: TGTGCCAGCAGTTTAGCGGGTTACATCTACAATGAGCAGTTCTTC
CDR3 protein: CASSLAGYIYNEQFF

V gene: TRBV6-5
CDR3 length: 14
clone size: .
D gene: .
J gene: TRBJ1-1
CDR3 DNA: TGTGCCAGCAGTAGGAACAGGGCGAACACTGAAGCTTTCTTT
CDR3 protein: CASSRNRANTEAFF

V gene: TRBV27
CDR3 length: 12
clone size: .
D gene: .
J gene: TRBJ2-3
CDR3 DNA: TGTGCCAGCAGTTTTGGTGAGGGTACGCAGTATTTT
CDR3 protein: CASSFGEGTQYF

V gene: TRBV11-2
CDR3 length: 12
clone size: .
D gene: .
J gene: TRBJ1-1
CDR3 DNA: TGTGCCAGCAGCTTCAGGGACACTGAAGCTTTCTTT
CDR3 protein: CASSFRDTEAFF

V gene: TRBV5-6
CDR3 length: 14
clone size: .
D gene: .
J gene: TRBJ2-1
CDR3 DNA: TGTGCCAGCAGCCCAGCCACAGGGTCTCGTGAGCAGTTCTTC
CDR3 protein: CASSPATGSREQFF

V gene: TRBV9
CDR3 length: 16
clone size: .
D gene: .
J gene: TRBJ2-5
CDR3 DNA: TGTGCCAGCAGCGTAGTAAGTGGGGGGGCCGGAGAGACCCAGTACTTC
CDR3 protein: CASSVVSGGAGETQYF

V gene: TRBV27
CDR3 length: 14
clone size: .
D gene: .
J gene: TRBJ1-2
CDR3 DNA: TGTGCCAGCAGTCCAGGTCACGCCATGTATGGCTACACCTTC
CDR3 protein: CASSPGHAMYGYTF

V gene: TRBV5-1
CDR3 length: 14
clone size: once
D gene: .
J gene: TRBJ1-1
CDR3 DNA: TGCGCCAGCAGCCGCGCCCAAAGGAACACTGAAGCTTTCTTT
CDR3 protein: CASSRAQRNTEAFF

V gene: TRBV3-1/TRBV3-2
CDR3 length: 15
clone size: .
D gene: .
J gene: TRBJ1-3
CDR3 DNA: TGTGCCAGCAGCCAACGCGGCCTCTCTGGAAACACCATATATTTT
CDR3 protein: CASSQRGLSGNTIYF

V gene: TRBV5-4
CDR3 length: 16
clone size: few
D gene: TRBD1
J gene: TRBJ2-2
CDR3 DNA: TGTGCCAGCAGCTTCTGGAGACAGGGGGTGAACGGGGAGCTGTTTTTT
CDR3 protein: CASSFWRQGVNGELFF

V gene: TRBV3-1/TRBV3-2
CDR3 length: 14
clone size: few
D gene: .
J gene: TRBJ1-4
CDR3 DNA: TGTGCCAGCAGCCCGGGACTCTTGAATGAAAAACTGTTTTTT
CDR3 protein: CASSPGLLNEKLFF

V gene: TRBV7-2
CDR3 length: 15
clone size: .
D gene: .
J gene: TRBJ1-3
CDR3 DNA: TGTGCCAGCAGCTTAGATCTGAGCTCTGGAAACACCATATATTTT
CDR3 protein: CASSLDLSSGNTIYF

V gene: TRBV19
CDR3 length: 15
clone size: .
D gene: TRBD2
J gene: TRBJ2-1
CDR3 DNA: TGTGCCAGTAGTATACGAGCGGGGGCCCTTAGAGAGCAGTTCTTC
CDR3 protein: CASSIRAGALREQFF

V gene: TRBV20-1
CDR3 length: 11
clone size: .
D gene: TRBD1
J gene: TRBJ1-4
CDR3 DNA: TGCAGTGTCCCGCAGGGGGCAAAACTGTTTTTT
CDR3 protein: CSVPQGAKLFF

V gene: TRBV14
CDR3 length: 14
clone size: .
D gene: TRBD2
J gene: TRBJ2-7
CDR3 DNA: TGTGCCAGCAGCCCTAGCGGGCCTTACTACGAGCAGTACTTC
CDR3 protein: CASSPSGPYYEQYF

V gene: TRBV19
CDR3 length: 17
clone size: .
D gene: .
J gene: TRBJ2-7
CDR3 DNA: TGTGCCAGTAGTATAGCCGCGGACAGCGAACCTTCCTACGAGCAGTACTTC
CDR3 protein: CASSIAADSEPSYEQYF

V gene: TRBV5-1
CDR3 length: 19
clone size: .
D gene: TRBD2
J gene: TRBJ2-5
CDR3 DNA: TGCGCCAGCAGCCTCACCCCCGGGACTAGCTCCCTTCATGGAGAGACCCAGTACTTC
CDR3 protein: CASSLTPGTSSLHGETQYF

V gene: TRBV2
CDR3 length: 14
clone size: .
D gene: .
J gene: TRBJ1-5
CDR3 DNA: TGTGCCAGCTCGGATCTCCTAGGCAATCAGCCCCAGCATTTT
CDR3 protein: CASSDLLGNQPQHF

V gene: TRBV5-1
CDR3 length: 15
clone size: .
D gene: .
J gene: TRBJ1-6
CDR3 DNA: TGCGCCAGCAGCTTTCAGGGATACTATAATTCACCCCTCCACTTT
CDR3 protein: CASSFQGYYNSPLHF

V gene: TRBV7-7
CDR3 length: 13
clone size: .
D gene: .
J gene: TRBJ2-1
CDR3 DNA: TGTGCCAGCAGCTTCGACTCGTACAATGAGCAGTTCTTC
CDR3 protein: CASSFDSYNEQFF

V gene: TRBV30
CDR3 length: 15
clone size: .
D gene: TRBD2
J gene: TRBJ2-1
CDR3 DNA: TGTGCCTGGAGTGTAGGAGCGGGGGGCCTCAATGAGCAGTTCTTC
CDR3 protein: CAWSVGAGGLNEQFF

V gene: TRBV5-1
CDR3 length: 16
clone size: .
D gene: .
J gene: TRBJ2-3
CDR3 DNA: TGCGCCAGCAGCTTGGTACCGGAGCTGAGCACAGATACGCAGTATTTT
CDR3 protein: CASSLVPELSTDTQYF

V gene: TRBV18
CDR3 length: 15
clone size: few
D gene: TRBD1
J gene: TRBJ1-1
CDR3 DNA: TGTGCCAGCTCACCTAGAGAGGGGGCGAACACTGAAGCTTTCTTT
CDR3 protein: CASSPREGANTEAFF

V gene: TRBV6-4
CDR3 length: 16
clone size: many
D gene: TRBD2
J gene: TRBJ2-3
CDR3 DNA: TGTGCCAGCAGTGACTCCAGCGGGAGGGCCACAGATACGCAGTATTTT
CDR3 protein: CASSDSSGRATDTQYF

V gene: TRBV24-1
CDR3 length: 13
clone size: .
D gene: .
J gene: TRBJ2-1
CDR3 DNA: TGTGCCACCAGTGACTCCCGGGAGAATGAGCAGTTCTTC
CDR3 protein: CATSDSRENEQFF

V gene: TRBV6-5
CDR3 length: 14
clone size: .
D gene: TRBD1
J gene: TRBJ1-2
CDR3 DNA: TGTGCCAGCAGGAGGGGAGGGACAGGAGGCGGCTACACCTTC
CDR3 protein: CASRRGGTGGGYTF

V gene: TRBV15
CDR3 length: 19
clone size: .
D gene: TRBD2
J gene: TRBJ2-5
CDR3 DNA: TGTGCCACCAGCAGACCCCCGGCTACTAGCGGGAGGGCTCGGGAGACCCAGTACTTC
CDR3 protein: CATSRPPATSGRARETQYF

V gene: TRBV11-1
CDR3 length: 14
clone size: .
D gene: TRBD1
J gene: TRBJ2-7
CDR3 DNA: TGTGCCAGCAGCTCCGGGACAGGGAACGCCGAGCAGTACTTC
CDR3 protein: CASSSGTGNAEQYF

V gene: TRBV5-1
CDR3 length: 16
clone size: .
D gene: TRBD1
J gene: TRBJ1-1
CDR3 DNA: TGCGCCAGCAGCTTCGGGACAGGTCCCTTGAACACTGAAGCTTTCTTT
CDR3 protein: CASSFGTGPLNTEAFF

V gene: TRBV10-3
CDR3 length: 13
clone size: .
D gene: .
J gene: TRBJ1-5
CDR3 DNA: TGTGCCATCAGTGGTCAGGACAATCAGCCCCAGCATTTT
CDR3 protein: CAISGQDNQPQHF

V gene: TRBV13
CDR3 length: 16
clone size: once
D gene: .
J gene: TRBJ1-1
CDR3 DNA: TGTGCCAGCAGCTTAGTCGGTGACAGGTTCGACACTGAAGCTTTCTTT
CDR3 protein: CASSLVGDRFDTEAFF

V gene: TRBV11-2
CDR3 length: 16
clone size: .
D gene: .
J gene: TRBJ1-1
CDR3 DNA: TGTGCCAGCACCCATCGATACGAGCACCCCTACACTGAAGCTTTCTTT
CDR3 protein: CASTHRYEHPYTEAFF

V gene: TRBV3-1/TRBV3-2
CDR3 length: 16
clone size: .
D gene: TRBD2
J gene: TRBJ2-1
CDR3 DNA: TGTGCCAGCAGCCCCGGGGAGGGATGGTCCTACAATGAGCAGTTCTTC
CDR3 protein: CASSPGEGWSYNEQFF

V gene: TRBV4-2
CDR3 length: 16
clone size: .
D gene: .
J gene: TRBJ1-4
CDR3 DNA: TGTGCCAGCAGCCAAGATGGCGGGGGGGCTAATGAAAAACTGTTTTTT
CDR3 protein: CASSQDGGGANEKLFF

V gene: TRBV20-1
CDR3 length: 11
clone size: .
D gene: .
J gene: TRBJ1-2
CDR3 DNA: TGCAGTGCCACAACAGGAGACGGCTACACCTTC
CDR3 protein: CSATTGDGYTF

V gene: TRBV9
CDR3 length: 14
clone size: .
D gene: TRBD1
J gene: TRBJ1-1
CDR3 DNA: TGTGCCAGCAGCCCAATCGGGACAGCGCCAGAAGCTTTCTTT
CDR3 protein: CASSPIGTAPEAFF